A selection of T cell receptor beta chains follows, all from one sample in a study of neurological immune-mediated disorders. TCRdb independently ran MiXCR on the 5' RACE reads; one entry per CDR3 protein. The sample holds tens of thousands of distinct CDR3 sequences, about 25% seen once. Source material: PBMCs. These receptor sequences come from a woman in her 70s in good health. Each CDR3 is given with its conserved first and last residue. The D gene is left open where the match is weak. Not all rows give a size; the values are once, few, many and, for expanded clones, a class.

TGTGCCAGCAGCCAAGCGGGAGGATCCTACGAGCAGTACTTC CASSQAGGSYEQYF TRBV3-1 once TRBJ2-7 TRBD2
TGTGCCAGCAGTCCCCAGTGGGACAGGGTCTACGAGCAGTACTTC CASSPQWDRVYEQYF TRBV7-2 many TRBJ2-7 TRBD1
TGTGCCATCAGATTAACCGGGACAAATAATATGAACACTGAAGCTTTCTTT CAIRLTGTNNMNTEAFF TRBV10-3 - TRBJ1-1 -
TGTGCCAGCAGCCCCCATCCAGGGAGTAATGTCAATCAGCCCCAGCATTTT CASSPHPGSNVNQPQHF TRBV9 few TRBJ1-5 -
TGTGCCAGCAGCCCGCATCCCACTGAAGCTTTCTTT CASSPHPTEAFF TRBV6-2/TRBV6-3 - TRBJ1-1 -
TGTGCCAGCAGCTTTTATCGGGAGGGCCGGAGTGAGCAGTTCTTC CASSFYREGRSEQFF TRBV7-2 many TRBJ2-1 TRBD2
TGTGCCATCAGTGAGTCGGGGGATACGCAGTATTTT CAISESGDTQYF TRBV10-3 - TRBJ2-3 -
TGTGCCAGCAGTTACTCGAACGGACAGGGGCTCGATCAGCCCCAGCATTTT CASSYSNGQGLDQPQHF TRBV6-2/TRBV6-3 many TRBJ1-5 TRBD1
TGCGCCAGCAGCCCAGGGACAGGGGTAGAGACCCAGTACTTC CASSPGTGVETQYF TRBV5-1 many TRBJ2-5 TRBD1
TGTGCCAGCAGCTTAGGAGTACAGACCGACTATGGCTACACCTTC CASSLGVQTDYGYTF TRBV7-2 many TRBJ1-2 -
TGTGCCAGCAGTTGGTGGGAGGGAACTGAAGCTTTCTTT CASSWWEGTEAFF TRBV12-3/TRBV12-4 many TRBJ1-1 -
TGCGCCAGCAGCCCAGGCGTGGGGAGGGATGAGCAGTTCTTC CASSPGVGRDEQFF TRBV5-1 many TRBJ2-1 TRBD2
TGTGCCAGCAGCTTGGGGGCGAGCACAGATACGCAGTATTTT CASSLGASTDTQYF TRBV7-8 few TRBJ2-3 -
TGTGCCAGCAGTGAATACCCGTGGGAGCAGTACTTC CASSEYPWEQYF TRBV2 many TRBJ2-7 -
TGTGCCAGCAGTTTAGGTCTATTCACCGGGGAGCTGTTTTTT CASSLGLFTGELFF TRBV12-3/TRBV12-4 many TRBJ2-2 -
TGCAGCGCTACGGACCAACCGGCGGGTGAAAAACTGTTTTTT CSATDQPAGEKLFF TRBV29-1 many TRBJ1-4 -
TGTTCCAGCAGTCTTCTAAGTTGCGGCCCAAACTATGGCCACACCTTC CSSSLLSCGPNYGHTF TRBV28 - TRBJ1-2 -
TGCAGTGCTAGAGGCGACAGCGATCAGCCCCAGCATTTT CSARGDSDQPQHF TRBV20-1 many TRBJ1-5 -
TGTGCCAGCAGCTTTGGGACCTACACCGGGGAGCTGTTTTTT CASSFGTYTGELFF TRBV5-6 many TRBJ2-2 -
TGCAGCGTTGTTTTCGTAGCGGGAGCTTTCTACAATGAGCAGTTCTTC CSVVFVAGAFYNEQFF TRBV29-1 many TRBJ2-1 TRBD2
TGCAGTGCTAGAGATAGAGGCGGGAATACTTACAATGAGCAGTTCTTC CSARDRGGNTYNEQFF TRBV20-1 many TRBJ2-1 -
TGTGCCAGCAGAAAGGACACTGAAGCTTTCTTT CASRKDTEAFF TRBV11-2 medium-sized TRBJ1-1 -
TGCGCCAGCAGCTTAGGCGGGTTTCTGAACGAGCAGTACTTC CASSLGGFLNEQYF TRBV5-1 - TRBJ2-7 -
TGTGCCACCAGCCGCCACCGGGGGGGGGGGAATGAGCAGTTCTTC CATSRHRGGGNEQFF TRBV15 many TRBJ2-1 TRBD2
TGTGCCAGCAGCCAAGTGGGACAGGGACTCGGCGAGCAGTACTTC CASSQVGQGLGEQYF TRBV3-1 many TRBJ2-7 TRBD1
TGTGCCAGCAGCCTCGGACCGATGAACACTGAAGCTTTCTTT CASSLGPMNTEAFF TRBV3-1 - TRBJ1-1 -
TGTGCCATCGGCGATTCCACAAAGCCGTTCTACGAGCAGTACTTC CAIGDSTKPFYEQYF TRBV10-3 once TRBJ2-7 -
TGTGCCACCCAGGGGGGTGGCACTGAAGCTTTCTTT CATQGGGTEAFF TRBV7-9 many TRBJ1-1 TRBD1
TGTGCCAGCAGCTTATGGGGGGGAGGCACTGAAGCTTTCTTT CASSLWGGGTEAFF TRBV7-2 many TRBJ1-1 -
TGTGCCACCAGCAGAGATGGCAGGGGCCCTGAAGCTTTCTTT CATSRDGRGPEAFF TRBV15 many TRBJ1-1 -
TGTGCCAGCAGTCAGGGGGCCGATTCACCCCTCCACTTT CASSQGADSPLHF TRBV7-2 many TRBJ1-6 TRBD1
TGCGCCAGCAGCTCGGGAAATGAACAAGAGACCCAGTACTTC CASSSGNEQETQYF TRBV5-1 - TRBJ2-5 -
TGCGCCAGCAGCTTGTCGAGTTACGGGACAACGAACACCGGGGAGCTGTTTTTT CASSLSSYGTTNTGELFF TRBV5-1 many TRBJ2-2 -
TGCGCCAGCAGCTTGGCCGCGGGACTAGACAATGAGCAGTTCTTC CASSLAAGLDNEQFF TRBV5-1 - TRBJ2-1 TRBD2
TGCAGTGCTAAGGACGCGGCAAGCACAGATACGCAGTATTTT CSAKDAASTDTQYF TRBV20-1 few TRBJ2-3 -
TGCAGCGTGTCAGACCTAAGGACAGATACGCAGTATTTT CSVSDLRTDTQYF TRBV29-1 many TRBJ2-3 -
TGTGCCATCAGTGACAGTGGGGGCAATCAGCCCCAGCATTTT CAISDSGGNQPQHF TRBV10-3 - TRBJ1-5 -
TGTGCCAGCGGCCCAGGGGTGTGGACTGAAGCTTTCTTT CASGPGVWTEAFF TRBV7-9 many TRBJ1-1 -
TGTGCCAGCAGTAACTCCTACACTAGCACAGATACGCAGTATTTT CASSNSYTSTDTQYF TRBV12-3/TRBV12-4 many TRBJ2-3 -
TGTGCCAGCAGTGAAGCCAATCAGCCCCAGCATTTT CASSEANQPQHF TRBV6-1 many TRBJ1-5 -
TGCGCCAGCACCTCGGGGGGGGCGAACACCGGGGAGCTGTTTTTT CASTSGGANTGELFF TRBV5-1 many TRBJ2-2 TRBD2
TGCAGTGCTAGAAAACCGGGACCCGGCGGATACGAGCAGTACTTC CSARKPGPGGYEQYF TRBV20-1 - TRBJ2-7 -
TGTGCCAGCAGCCAGGCCCCGGGGCGGAAGGACGAAAACATTCAGTACTTC CASSQAPGRKDENIQYF TRBV3-1 few TRBJ2-4 -
TGTGCCAGCAGTCGTGCTAGCGGTCTCTACAATGAGCAGTTCTTC CASSRASGLYNEQFF TRBV6-1 many TRBJ2-1 TRBD2
TGCAGGGGGTGGCACGTGGGGCGCACGGGACAGTCGAACACTGAAGCTTTCTTT CRGWHVGRTGQSNTEAFF TRBV20-1 few TRBJ1-1 TRBD1
TGTGCCAGCAGTTCTAGCGGGAGCTCCTACGAGCAGTACTTC CASSSSGSSYEQYF TRBV12-3/TRBV12-4 few TRBJ2-7 TRBD2
TGCGCCAGCAGCTACCTAGCGGGAGGAGGAACCGGGGAGCTGTTTTTT CASSYLAGGGTGELFF TRBV5-1 many TRBJ2-2 TRBD2
TGTGCCAGCGCCCCGATGGGATACTCTGGAAACACCATATATTTT CASAPMGYSGNTIYF TRBV5-4 - TRBJ1-3 -
TGTGCCAGCTTCCTTGGGCTAGCCGCCACTGGGGCCAACGTCCTGACTTTC CASFLGLAATGANVLTF TRBV6-2/TRBV6-3 many TRBJ2-6 -
TGCGCCAGCAGCCCGACGGGAATAGAGACCCAGTACTTC CASSPTGIETQYF TRBV5-1 many TRBJ2-5 -
TGCGCCAGTGGTGACGGCTACGAGCAGTACTTC CASGDGYEQYF TRBV5-1 many TRBJ2-7 -